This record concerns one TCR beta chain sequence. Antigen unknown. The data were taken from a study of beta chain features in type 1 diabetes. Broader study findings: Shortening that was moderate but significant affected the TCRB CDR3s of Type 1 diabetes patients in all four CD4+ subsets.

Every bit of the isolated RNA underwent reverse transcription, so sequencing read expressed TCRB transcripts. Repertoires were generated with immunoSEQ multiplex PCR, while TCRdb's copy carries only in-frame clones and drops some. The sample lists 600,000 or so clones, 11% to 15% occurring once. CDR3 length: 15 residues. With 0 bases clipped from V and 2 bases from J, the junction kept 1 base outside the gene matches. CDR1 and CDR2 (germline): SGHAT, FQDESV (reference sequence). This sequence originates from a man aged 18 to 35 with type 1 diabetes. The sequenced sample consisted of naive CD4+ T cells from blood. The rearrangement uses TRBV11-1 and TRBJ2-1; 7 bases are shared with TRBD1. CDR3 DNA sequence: TGTGCCAGCAGCTTAGCGCAGGGGGCCTACAATGAGCAGTTCTTC. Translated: CASSLAQGAYNEQFF.